This T cell receptor (beta chain) was sequenced in a study of cytomegalovirus exposure and HLA in healthy donors. Study-level points and caveats: In a later analysis, parvovirus B19, influenza, CMV and Epstein-Barr virus appeared linked to several top co-occurrence clusters.

A multiplex PCR was run with 60 Vbeta primers and 13 Jbeta primers. Only in-frame clones appear in the TCRdb table, and some are missing; sequencing was by immunoSEQ multiplex PCR. The table records under 200,000 clones, less than 80% of them present only once. This clone was seen only a few times. Its antigen is unidentified. Trimming at V came to 1 base and at J to 5 bases, leaving 7 bases not matched to a gene. The CDR3 has 16 amino acids. Germline CDR1 and CDR2: SGHRS and YFSETQ. Material: PBMCs. The source is a man in his forties in good health and CMV-seronegative. The V call is TRBV5-1, the J call TRBJ2-5; 11 bases line up with TRBD2. The CDR3 region is CASSLLGSGRGETQYF. The CDR3 DNA sequence: TGCGCCAGCAGCTTGTTGGGTAGCGGGAGGGGCGAGACCCAGTACTTC.